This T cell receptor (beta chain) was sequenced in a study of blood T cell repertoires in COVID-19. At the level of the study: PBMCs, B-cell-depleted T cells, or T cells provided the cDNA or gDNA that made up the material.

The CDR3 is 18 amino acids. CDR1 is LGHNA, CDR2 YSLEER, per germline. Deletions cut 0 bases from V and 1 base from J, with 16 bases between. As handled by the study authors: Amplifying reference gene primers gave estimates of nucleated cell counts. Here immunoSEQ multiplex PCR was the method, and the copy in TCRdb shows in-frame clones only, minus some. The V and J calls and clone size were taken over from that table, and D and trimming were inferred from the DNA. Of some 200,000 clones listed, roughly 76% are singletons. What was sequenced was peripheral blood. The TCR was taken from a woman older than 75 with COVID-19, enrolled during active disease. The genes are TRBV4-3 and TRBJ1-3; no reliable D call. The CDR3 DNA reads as TGCGCCAGCAGCCAAGATCCGGTTCCAACCCCATCTGGAAACACCATATATTTT. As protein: CASSQDPVPTPSGNTIYF.